These 19 T cell receptor beta chains came from one sample sequenced in a study of radiation and T cells in renal cell carcinoma. Using immunoSEQ multiplex PCR, the repertoire was profiled, and TCRdb retains in-frame clones only, with some absent. The sample shows roughly 150,000 clones, approximately 88% of them seen only once. The time point: blood 2 weeks post-SBRT. Treatment denoted: 15 Gy SBRT to primary tumor, nephrectomy 4 weeks later. Source: blood, taken from a patient whose treatment included radiotherapy and nephrectomy. These receptor sequences come from a woman aged 45-65 years with renal cell carcinoma.

The sample holds one count of this clone. The chain couples TRBV7-8 to TRBJ2-7; D remains ambiguous. The V end lost 3 bases, the J end lost 4 bases, and 13 bases lay between the germline ends. The germline CDR1 and CDR2 sequences are SGHVS and FQNEAQ. CDR3 length equals 14 residues. CDR3 amino acids: CASSFGYSVYEQYF. DNA of the CDR3: TGTGCCAGCAGCTTTGGGTACTCGGTGTACGAGCAGTACTTC.

The chain couples TRBV29-1 to TRBJ1-1, with TRBD1 identical over 9 bases. This CDR3 has 13 amino acids. V dropped 7 bases and J dropped 5; count of bases not matched to a gene: 8. In germline, CDR1 is SQVTM, CDR2 ANQGSEA. CDR3 protein: CSGKDRGGTEAFF. The CDR3 DNA reads TGCAGCGGAAAGGACAGGGGAGGGACTGAAGCTTTCTTT.

The chain joins TRBV6-1 to TRBJ1-5; no clear D gene. The V gene lost 4 bases and the J gene lost 4 bases, with 8 bases spanning the gap. CDR3 length equals 13 residues. Germline CDR1 is MNHNS and CDR2 is SASEGT. CDR3 bases: TGTGCCAGCAGTGTACGGGGAAATCAGCCCCAGCATTTT. It translates to CASSVRGNQPQHF.

V usage is TRBV2 and J usage is TRBJ2-2; 11 bases map to TRBD2. Unmatched junction bases numbered 4, after V lost 3 bases and J lost 4 bases. Germline values: CDR1 SNHLY, CDR2 FYNNEI. CDR3 length: 16 amino acids. The CDR3, as DNA: TGTGCCAGCAGTGACCCTAGCGGGGGGCCCACCGGGGAGCTGTTTTTT. It is translated as CASSDPSGGPTGELFF.

This rearrangement joins TRBV18 to TRBJ1-2; tentatively, D is TRBD1 (5 bases). Trimming removed 2 bases at V and 8 bases at J, with 9 bases between. The CDR3 is 12 amino acids. CDR1 and CDR2 from the germline V gene are KGHSH and LQKENI. Here the CDR3 DNA reads TGTGCCAGCTCACCAGCGGGGGGAGGCTACACCTTC. It encodes CASSPAGGGYTF.

This clone has just one count. This chain connects TRBV29-1 to TRBJ1-2; 7 bases are shared with TRBD1. V was clipped by 6 bases and J by 6 bases; unmatched bases: 7. CDR3 length equals 12 residues. From germline, CDR1 is SQVTM and CDR2 ANQGSEA. The CDR3 DNA reads TGCAGCGTCGAGGGGACAGCTGATGGCTACACCTTC. It translates to CSVEGTADGYTF.

The V gene is TRBV19, the J gene TRBJ2-7; tentative D call: TRBD1 (5 bases). Germline V gene lookup returns CDR1 LNHDA and CDR2 SQIVND (reference sequence). The CDR3 totals 12 residues. V lost 6 bases, J lost 6 bases, and 12 bases lay in between. CDR3 residues: CASSQGSGEQYF. DNA for the CDR3: TGTGCCAGTAGCCAGGGTTCAGGCGAGCAGTACTTC.

J is TRBJ2-5 and V is TRBV6-4, with unresolved D. The J call may be faulty, since TRBJ2-7 better matches the DNA end. The CDR3 has 11 residues. Germline V gene data show CDR1 as MRHNA and CDR2 as SNTAGT. In DNA form, the CDR3 reads TGTGCCAGCAGTGACTCCTACGAGCAGTACTTC. This sequence encodes CASSDSYEQYF.

The chain combines TRBV6-6 with TRBJ2-2, with D tentatively TRBD1 (6 bases). V was clipped by 0 bases and J by 6 bases, with 11 bases between them. Germline assignment: CDR1 MNHNY and CDR2 SVGAGI (reference sequence). This CDR3 comprises 15 residues. The CDR3, as DNA: TGTGCCAGCAGTTACTCTCCACAGGGATCCGGGGAGCTGTTTTTT. Translation gives CASSYSPQGSGELFF.

The chain uses TRBV9 and TRBJ1-1; possible D gene TRBD1, 6 bases. The V end was cut by 3 bases, the J end by 2 bases, with 14 bases between. The CDR3 extends over 15 amino acids. Germline loops: CDR1 SGDLS, CDR2 YYNGEE. Written as DNA, the CDR3 is TGTGCCAGCAGCGCTCTTCTGGACAGCAACACTGAAGCTTTCTTT. This encodes CASSALLDSNTEAFF.

This clone was seen once. This chain connects TRBV10-1 to TRBJ2-5; 7 bases align to TRBD1. The CDR3 is 13 residues long. V dropped 11 bases and J dropped 0; count of bases not matched to a gene: 6. Germline CDR1 reads WNHNN; CDR2 reads SYGVQD (reference sequence). The CDR3 protein is CAQKQGYQETQYF. The CDR3 DNA sequence: TGCGCCCAGAAACAGGGGTACCAAGAGACCCAGTACTTC.

This chain uses TRBV2 with TRBJ1-1; possibly TRBD1 for D (5 bases). V gave up 7 bases and J gave up 1 base, with 7 bases separating them. This CDR3 region has 12 residues. Germline-derived CDR1 and CDR2 are SNHLY and FYNNEI. CDR3 protein: CASNTGNTEAFF. CDR3 DNA: TGTGCCAGCAATACAGGGAACACTGAAGCTTTCTTT.

The rearrangement joins TRBV6-5 to TRBJ1-1; D is unclear. The V end was cut by 6 bases, the J end by 7 bases, with 12 bases between. Germline CDR1 and CDR2: MNHEY and SVGAGI. CDR3 size: 12 residues. CDR3 loop: CASSQRDNEAFF. The CDR3 DNA follows: TGTGCCAGCAGCCAGAGAGATAATGAAGCTTTCTTT.

The rearrangement joins TRBV2 to TRBJ1-5; TRBD1 matches at 10 bases. The CDR3 is 17 residues long. The V gene's germline CDR1 is SNHLY and CDR2 FYNNEI. Unmatched junction bases numbered 7, after V lost 4 bases and J lost 1 base. As DNA, the CDR3 is TGTGCCAGCAGTGGGGCTTTGGGACAGGGGAGCAATCAGCCCCAGCATTTT. It codes for CASSGALGQGSNQPQHF.

The sample holds one count of this clone. The chain joins TRBV5-6 to TRBJ2-7; 8 bases map to TRBD1. Per the germline V gene, CDR1 is SGHDT and CDR2 is YYEEEE. V gave up 4 bases and J gave up 0 bases; unmatched junction bases: 6. The length of the CDR3 is 15 residues. Written as DNA, the CDR3 is TGTGCCAGCAGCCCGGACAGGGCCAGCTCCTACGAGCAGTACTTC. It encodes CASSPDRASSYEQYF.

The chain recombines TRBV7-8 with TRBJ1-5; D unclear. With 5 bases removed from V and 1 base from J, the gap between germline ends came to 9 bases. This CDR3 has 14 amino acids. The V gene's germline CDR1 is SGHVS and CDR2 FQNEAQ. The CDR3 DNA reads as TGTGCCAGCAGCCTTATTCGGAGCAATCAGCCCCAGCATTTT. Encoded protein: CASSLIRSNQPQHF.

This chain connects TRBV5-1 to TRBJ2-1, with D unclear. Trimming left V 4 bases short and J 9 bases short, with 11 bases between. Germline assignment: CDR1 SGHRS and CDR2 YFSETQ. This CDR3 region has 12 residues. For the CDR3, the DNA is TGCGCCAGCAGCCCCGGCGATGGTGAGCAGTTCTTC. It yields the protein CASSPGDGEQFF.

The chain carries TRBV6-5 and TRBJ1-2; D remains unclear. The CDR3 has 14 residues. Per the germline V gene, CDR1 is MNHEY and CDR2 is SVGAGI. V was cut by 2 bases and J by 10 bases, with 17 bases left in between. The CDR3 nucleotides read TGTGCCAGCAGTTACAATTTTAAAGGACCCGTCTACACCTTC. Its protein is CASSYNFKGPVYTF.

Comment on this clone: Given the absence of the conserved phenylalanine or tryptophan at the CDR3 end, a read error is likely. Because the CDR3's place on the DNA is in doubt, the DNA is left out and the CDR3 is given as listed by TCRdb. This sequence joins TRBV10-3 and TRBJ1-3. Germline V gene data show CDR1 as ENHRY and CDR2 as SYGVKD. The CDR3 comprises 13 residues, both ends counted. The CDR3 loop is CAISAEGRTPLID.